The T cell receptor beta chain described here comes from a study of shared clonotypes between healthy human individuals. Findings and limits, study-wide: Compared with clonotypes that all four donors shared, non-shared clonotypes had lower generation probabilities.

Germline V gene sequence: CDR1 MDHEN, CDR2 SYDVKM. V dropped 6 bases and J dropped 2 bases, with 14 bases sitting between them. This CDR3 has 14 residues. Terminally differentiated effector memory CD45RA+ cells were excluded from the naive CD8 cells, which were CD45RO-negative and positively selected for CCR7. In the authors' methods: ImmunoSEQ junction-only sequences lacked quality scores, so their filtering differed. TCRdb's copy holds only in-frame clones and misses some; the assay was immunoSEQ multiplex PCR. That table supplies the V and J calls and clone size; D and trimming were determined from the DNA. The sample lists about 2 million clones, 85% to 95% occurring once. Remarks on this clone: Its antigen remains unknown.

The material sequenced was naive CD8+ T cells sorted from blood. The chain joins TRBV28 to TRBJ2-7; tentative D call: TRBD2 (5 bases). The TCR was taken from a man younger than 35 in good health. CDR3 coding DNA: TGTGCCAGCAGAGGCCTGGACTCTGCCTACGAGCAGTACTTC. This gives the protein CASRGLDSAYEQYF.